The T cell receptor (beta chain) described here comes from a study of T cells in Graves' hyperthyroidism and ophthalmopathy. Study-level findings and limits: Ophthalmopathy, as predicted by the model, came a median about seven months after the prediction.

As to this clonotype: Its antigen is still unknown.

The source material, RNA transcripts, was used to amplify TCR beta CDR3 regions. First-round RT-PCR with HTBI primers amplified the TCR CDR3 region. TCRdb called the multiplex PCR reads again in MiXCR, with one record for every CDR3 protein. The repertoire holds a few hundred thousand distinct CDR3 sequences, with 15% to 20% as singletons. Sample: blood. The clonotype was recovered from a woman aged 25 to 39 with Graves' ophthalmopathy.

CDR3 DNA: TGTGCCAGTAGTATCGGACTAGCGGCCAGCTCCTACGAGCAGTACTTC. Translated: CASSIGLAASSYEQYF. The J gene is TRBJ2-7, the V gene TRBV19; 10 bases are shared with TRBD2. Trimming at V came to 3 bases and at J to 0 bases, leaving 5 bases not matched to a gene. This CDR3 region has 16 residues. Germline CDR1 reads LNHDA; CDR2 reads SQIVND (reference sequence).